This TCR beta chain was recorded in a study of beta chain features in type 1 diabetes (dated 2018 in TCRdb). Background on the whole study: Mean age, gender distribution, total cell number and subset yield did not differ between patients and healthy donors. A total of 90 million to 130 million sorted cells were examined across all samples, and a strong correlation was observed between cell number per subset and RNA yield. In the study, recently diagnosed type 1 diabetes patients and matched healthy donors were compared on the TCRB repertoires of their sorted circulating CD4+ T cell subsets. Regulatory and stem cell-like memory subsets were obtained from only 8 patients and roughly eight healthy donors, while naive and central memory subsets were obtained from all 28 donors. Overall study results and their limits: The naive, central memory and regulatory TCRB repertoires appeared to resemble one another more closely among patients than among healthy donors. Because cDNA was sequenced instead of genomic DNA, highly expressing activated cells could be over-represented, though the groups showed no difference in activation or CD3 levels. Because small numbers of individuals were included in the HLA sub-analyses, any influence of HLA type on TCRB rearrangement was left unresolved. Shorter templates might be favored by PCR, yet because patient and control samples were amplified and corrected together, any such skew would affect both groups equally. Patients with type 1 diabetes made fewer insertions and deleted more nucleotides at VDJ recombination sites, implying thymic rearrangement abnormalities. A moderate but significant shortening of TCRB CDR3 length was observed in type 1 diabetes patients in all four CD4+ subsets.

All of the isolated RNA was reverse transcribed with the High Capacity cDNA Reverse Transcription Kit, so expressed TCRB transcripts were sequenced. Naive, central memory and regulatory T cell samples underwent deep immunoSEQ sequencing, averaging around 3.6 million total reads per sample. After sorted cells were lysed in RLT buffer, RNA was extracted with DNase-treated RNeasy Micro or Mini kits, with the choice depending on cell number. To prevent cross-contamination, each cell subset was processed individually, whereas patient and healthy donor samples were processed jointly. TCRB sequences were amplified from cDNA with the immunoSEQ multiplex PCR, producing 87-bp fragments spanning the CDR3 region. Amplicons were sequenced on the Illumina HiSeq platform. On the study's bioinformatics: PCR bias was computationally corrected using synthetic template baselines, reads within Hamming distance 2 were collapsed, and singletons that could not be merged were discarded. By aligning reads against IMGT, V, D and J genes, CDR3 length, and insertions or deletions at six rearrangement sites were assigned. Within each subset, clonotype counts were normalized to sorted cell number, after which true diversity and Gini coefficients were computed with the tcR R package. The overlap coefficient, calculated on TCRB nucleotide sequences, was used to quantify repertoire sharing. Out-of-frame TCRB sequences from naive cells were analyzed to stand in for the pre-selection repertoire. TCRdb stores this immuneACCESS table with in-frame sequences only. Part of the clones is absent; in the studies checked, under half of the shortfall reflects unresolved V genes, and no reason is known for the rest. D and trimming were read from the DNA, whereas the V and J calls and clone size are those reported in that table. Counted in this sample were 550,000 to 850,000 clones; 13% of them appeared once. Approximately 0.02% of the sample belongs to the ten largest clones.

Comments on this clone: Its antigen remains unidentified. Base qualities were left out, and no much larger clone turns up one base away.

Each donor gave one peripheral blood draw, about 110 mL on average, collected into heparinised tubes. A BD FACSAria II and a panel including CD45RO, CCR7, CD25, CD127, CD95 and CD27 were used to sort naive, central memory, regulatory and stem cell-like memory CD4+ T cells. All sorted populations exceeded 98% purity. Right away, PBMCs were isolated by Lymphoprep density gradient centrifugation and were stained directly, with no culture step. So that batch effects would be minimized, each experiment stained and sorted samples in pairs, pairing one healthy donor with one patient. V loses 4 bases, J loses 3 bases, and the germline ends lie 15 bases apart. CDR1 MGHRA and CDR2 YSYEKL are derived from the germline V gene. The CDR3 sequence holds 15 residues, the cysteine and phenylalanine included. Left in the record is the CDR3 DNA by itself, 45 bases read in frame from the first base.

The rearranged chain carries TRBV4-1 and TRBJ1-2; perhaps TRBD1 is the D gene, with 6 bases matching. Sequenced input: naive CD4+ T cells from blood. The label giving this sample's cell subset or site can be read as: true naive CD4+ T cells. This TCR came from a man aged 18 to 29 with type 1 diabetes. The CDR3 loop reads CASSRGPGADYGYTF. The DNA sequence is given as TGCGCCAGCAGCCGCGGCCCGGGGGCGGACTATGGCTACACCTTC.